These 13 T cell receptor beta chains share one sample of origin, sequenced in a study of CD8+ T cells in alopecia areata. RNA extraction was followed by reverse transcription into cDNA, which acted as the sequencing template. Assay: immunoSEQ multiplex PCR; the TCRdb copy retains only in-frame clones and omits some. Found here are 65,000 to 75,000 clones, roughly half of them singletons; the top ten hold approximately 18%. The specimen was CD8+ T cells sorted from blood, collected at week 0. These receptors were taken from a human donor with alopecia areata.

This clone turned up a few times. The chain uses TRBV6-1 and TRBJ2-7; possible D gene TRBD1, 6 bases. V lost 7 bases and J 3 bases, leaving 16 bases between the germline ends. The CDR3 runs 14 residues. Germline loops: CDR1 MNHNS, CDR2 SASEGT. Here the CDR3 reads CASTQPKGGYEQYF. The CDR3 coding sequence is TGTGCCAGCACCCAACCCAAAGGGGGCTACGAGCAGTACTTC.

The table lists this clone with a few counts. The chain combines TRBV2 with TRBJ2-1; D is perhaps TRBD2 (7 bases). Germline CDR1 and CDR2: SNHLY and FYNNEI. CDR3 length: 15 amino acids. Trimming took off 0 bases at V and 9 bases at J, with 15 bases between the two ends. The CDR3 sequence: CASSEAVTGLGEQFF. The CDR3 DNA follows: TGTGCCAGCAGTGAAGCGGTGACAGGACTAGGTGAGCAGTTCTTC.

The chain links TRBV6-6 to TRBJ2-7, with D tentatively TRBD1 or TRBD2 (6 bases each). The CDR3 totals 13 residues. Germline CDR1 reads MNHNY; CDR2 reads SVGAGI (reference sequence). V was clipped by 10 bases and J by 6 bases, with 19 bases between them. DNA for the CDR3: TGTGCCATCCAGGGGCGACTAGAACGCGAGCAGTACTTC. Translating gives CAIQGRLEREQYF.

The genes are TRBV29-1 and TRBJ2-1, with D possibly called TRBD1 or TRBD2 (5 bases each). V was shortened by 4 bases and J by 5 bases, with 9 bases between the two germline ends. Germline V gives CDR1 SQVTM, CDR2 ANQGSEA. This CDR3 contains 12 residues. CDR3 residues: CSVGDGNNEQFF. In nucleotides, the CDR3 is TGCAGCGTTGGGGACGGAAACAATGAGCAGTTCTTC.

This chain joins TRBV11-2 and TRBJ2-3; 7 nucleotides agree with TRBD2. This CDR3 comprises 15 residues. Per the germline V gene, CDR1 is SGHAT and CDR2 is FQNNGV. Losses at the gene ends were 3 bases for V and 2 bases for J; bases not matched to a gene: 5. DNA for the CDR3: TGTGCCAGCAGCTTCCCCGGGACTACCACAGATACGCAGTATTTT. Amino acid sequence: CASSFPGTTTDTQYF.

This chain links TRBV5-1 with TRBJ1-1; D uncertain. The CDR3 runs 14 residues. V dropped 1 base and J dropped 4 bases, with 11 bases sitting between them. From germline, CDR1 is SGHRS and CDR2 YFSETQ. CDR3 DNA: TGCGCCAGCAGCTTGTACGCAGGACCCACTGAAGCTTTCTTT. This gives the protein CASSLYAGPTEAFF.

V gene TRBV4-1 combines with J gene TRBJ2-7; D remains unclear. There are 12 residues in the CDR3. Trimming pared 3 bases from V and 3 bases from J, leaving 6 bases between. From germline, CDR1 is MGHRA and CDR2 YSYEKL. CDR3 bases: TGCGCCAGCAGCCAGTGGGGCTACGAGCAGTACTTC. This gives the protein CASSQWGYEQYF.

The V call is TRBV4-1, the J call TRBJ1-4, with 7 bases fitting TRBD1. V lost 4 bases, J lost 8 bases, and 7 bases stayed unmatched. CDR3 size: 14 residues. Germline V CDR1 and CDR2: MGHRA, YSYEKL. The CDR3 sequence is CASSPGQLEEKLFF. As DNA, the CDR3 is TGCGCCAGCAGCCCGGGACAGTTAGAAGAAAAACTGTTTTTT.

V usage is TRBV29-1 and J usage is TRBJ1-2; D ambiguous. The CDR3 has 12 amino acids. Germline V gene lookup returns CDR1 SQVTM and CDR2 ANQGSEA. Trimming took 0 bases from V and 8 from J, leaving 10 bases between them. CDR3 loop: CSVEDREDGYTF. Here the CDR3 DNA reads TGCAGCGTTGAAGATCGCGAGGACGGCTACACCTTC.

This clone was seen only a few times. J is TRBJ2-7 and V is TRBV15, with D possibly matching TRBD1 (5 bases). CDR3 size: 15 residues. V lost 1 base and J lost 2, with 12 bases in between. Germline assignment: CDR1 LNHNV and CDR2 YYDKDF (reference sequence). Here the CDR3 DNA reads TGTGCCACCAGCAGAGTCGGTGGGGCCACCTACGAGCAGTACTTC. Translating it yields CATSRVGGATYEQYF. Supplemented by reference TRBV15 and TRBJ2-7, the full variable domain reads DAMVIQNPRYQVTQFGKPVTLSCSQTLNHNVMYWYQQKSSQAPKLLFHYYDKDFNNEADTPDNFQSRRPNTSFCFLDIRSPGLGDTAMYLCATSRVGGATYEQYFGPGTRLTVT.

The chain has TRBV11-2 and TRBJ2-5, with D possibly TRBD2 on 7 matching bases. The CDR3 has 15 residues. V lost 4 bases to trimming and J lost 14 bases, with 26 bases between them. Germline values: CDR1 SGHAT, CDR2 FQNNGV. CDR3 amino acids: CASSSHPERGGECYF. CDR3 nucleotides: TGTGCCAGCAGCTCCCACCCGGAGAGGGGGGGGGAGTGTTACTTC.

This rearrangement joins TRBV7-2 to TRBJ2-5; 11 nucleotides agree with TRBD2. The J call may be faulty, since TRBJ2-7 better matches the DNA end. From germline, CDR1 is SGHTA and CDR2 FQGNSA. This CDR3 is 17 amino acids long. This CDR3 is CASSFDRPGLAAYEQYF. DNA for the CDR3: TGTGCCAGCAGCTTTGACCGACCGGGACTAGCGGCTTACGAGCAGTACTTC.

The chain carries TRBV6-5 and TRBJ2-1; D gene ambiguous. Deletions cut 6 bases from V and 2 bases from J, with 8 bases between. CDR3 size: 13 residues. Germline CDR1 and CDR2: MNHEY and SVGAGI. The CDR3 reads CASRQPPYNEQFF. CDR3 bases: TGTGCCAGCAGGCAGCCCCCCTACAATGAGCAGTTCTTC.